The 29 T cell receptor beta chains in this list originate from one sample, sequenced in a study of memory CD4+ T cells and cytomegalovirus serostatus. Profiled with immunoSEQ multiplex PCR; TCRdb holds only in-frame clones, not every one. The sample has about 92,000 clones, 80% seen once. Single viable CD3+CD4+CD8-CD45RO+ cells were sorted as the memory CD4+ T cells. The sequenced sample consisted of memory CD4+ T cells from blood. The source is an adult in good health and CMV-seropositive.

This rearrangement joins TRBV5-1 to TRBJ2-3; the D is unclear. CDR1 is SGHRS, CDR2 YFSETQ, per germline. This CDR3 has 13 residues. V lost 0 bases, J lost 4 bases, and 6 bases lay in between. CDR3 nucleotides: TGCGCCAGCAGCTTGGAATCCTCAGATACGCAGTATTTT. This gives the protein CASSLESSDTQYF.

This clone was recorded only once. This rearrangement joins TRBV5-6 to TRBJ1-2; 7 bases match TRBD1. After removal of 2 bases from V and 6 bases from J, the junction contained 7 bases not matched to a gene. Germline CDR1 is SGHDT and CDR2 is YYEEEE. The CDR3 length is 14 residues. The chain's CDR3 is CASSLTGVSDGYTF. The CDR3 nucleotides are TGTGCCAGCAGCTTAACAGGGGTTAGCGATGGCTACACCTTC. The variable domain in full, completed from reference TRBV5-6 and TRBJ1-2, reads DAGVTQSPTHLIKTRGQQVTLRCSPKSGHDTVSWYQQALGQGPQFIFQYYEEEERQRGNFPDRFSGHQFPNYSSELNVNALLLGDSALYLCASSLTGVSDGYTFGSGTRLTVV.

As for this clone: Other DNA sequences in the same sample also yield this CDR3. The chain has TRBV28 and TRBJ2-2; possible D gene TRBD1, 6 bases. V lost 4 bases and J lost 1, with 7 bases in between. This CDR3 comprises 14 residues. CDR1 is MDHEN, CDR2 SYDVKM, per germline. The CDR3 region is CASSSGQNTGELFF. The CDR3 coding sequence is TGTGCCAGCAGTTCGGGACAGAACACCGGGGAGCTGTTTTTT.

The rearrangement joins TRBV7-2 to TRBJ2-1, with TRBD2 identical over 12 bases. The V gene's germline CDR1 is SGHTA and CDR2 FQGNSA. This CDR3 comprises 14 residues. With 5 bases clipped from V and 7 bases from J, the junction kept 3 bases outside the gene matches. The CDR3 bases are TGTGCCAGCAGCGTAGGGACTAGCGGGAATGAGCAGTTCTTC. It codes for CASSVGTSGNEQFF.

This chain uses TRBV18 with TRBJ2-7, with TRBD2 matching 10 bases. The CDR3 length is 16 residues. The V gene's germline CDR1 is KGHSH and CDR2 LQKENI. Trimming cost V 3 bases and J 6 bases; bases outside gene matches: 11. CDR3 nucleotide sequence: TGTGCCAGCTCACCGTCTTCTAGCGGGAGAGGGTCCGAGCAGTACTTC. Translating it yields CASSPSSSGRGSEQYF.

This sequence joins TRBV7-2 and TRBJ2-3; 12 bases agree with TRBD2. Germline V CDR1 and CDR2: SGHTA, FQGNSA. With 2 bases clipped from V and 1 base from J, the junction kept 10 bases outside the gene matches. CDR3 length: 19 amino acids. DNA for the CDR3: TGTGCCAGCAGCTTACGCCTAAGACTAGCGGGAGAAGGCACAGATACGCAGTATTTT. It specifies CASSLRLRLAGEGTDTQYF.

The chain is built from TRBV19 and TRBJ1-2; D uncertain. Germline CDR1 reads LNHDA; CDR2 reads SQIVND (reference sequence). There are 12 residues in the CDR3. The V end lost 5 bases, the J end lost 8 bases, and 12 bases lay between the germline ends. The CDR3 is CASSLGGSGYTF. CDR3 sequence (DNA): TGTGCCAGTAGTCTGGGCGGAAGCGGCTACACCTTC. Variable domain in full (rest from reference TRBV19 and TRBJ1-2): DGGITQSPKYLFRKEGQNVTLSCEQNLNHDAMYWYRQDPGQGLRLIYYSQIVNDFQKGDIAEGYSVSREKKESFPLTVTSAQKNPTAFYLCASSLGGSGYTFGSGTRLTVV.

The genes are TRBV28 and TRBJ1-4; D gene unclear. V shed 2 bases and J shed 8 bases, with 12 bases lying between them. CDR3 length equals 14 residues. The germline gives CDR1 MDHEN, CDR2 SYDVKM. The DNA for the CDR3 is TGTGCCAGCAGTTTACAAACAACGGTAGAAAAACTGTTTTTT. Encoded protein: CASSLQTTVEKLFF.

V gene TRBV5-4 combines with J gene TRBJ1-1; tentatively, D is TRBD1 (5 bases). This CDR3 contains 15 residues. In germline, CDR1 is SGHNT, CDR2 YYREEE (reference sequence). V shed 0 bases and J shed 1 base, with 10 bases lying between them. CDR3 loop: CASSLGGRRNTEAFF. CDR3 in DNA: TGTGCCAGCAGCTTGGGGGGACGGAGGAACACTGAAGCTTTCTTT.

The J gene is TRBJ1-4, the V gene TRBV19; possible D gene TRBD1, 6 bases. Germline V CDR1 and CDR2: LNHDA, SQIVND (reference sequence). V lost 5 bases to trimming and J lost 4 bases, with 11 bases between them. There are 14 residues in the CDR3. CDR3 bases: TGTGCCAGTAGTCGGACAGCGGGTAATGAAAAACTGTTTTTT. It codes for CASSRTAGNEKLFF.

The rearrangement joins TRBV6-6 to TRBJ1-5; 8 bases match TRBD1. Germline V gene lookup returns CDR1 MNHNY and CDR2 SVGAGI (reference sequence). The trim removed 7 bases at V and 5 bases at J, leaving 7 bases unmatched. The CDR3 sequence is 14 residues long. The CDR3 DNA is TGTGCCAGCACCTACACAGGGGGAGATCAGCCCCAGCATTTT. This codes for CASTYTGGDQPQHF.

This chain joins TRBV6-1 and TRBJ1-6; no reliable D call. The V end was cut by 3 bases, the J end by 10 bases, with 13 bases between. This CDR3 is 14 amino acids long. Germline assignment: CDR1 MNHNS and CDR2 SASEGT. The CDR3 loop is CASSDTGSRSPLHF. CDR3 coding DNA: TGTGCCAGCAGTGACACGGGGAGCCGCTCACCCCTCCACTTT.

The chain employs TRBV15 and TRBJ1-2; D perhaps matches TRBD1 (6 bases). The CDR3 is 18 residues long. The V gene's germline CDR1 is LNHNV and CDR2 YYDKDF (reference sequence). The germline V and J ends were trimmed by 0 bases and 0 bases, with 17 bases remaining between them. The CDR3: CATSRDDPGTPTNYGYTF. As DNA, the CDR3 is TGTGCCACCAGCAGAGATGACCCCGGGACACCAACTAACTATGGCTACACCTTC.

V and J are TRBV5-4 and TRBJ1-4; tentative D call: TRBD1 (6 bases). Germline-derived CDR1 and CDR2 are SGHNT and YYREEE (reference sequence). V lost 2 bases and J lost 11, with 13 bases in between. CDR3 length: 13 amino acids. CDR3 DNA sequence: TGTGCCAGCAGCTTCGACCGTCAGGGGAAACTGTTTTTT. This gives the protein CASSFDRQGKLFF.

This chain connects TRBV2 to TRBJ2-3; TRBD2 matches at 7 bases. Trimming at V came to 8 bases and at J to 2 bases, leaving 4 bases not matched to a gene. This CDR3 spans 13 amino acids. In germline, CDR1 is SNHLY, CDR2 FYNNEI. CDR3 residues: CASYRDYTDTQYF. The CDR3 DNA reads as TGTGCCAGCTACCGGGACTACACAGATACGCAGTATTTT.

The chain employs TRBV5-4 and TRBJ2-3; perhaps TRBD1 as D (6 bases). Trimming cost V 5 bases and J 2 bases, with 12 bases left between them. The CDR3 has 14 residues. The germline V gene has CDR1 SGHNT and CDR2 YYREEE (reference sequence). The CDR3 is CASRQNRDTDTQYF. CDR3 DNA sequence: TGTGCCAGCAGACAAAACAGGGACACAGATACGCAGTATTTT.

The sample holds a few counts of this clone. The CDR3 here is CSASPAGVYGYTF. CDR3 coding DNA: TGCAGCGCCTCCCCGGCAGGGGTCTATGGCTACACCTTC. The rearrangement links TRBV29-1 to TRBJ1-2; D may be TRBD1 (6 bases). With 7 bases removed from V and 4 bases from J, the gap between germline ends came to 16 bases. The germline V gene encodes CDR1 SQVTM and CDR2 ANQGSEA. This CDR3 has 13 amino acids. Full variable domain (outside the CDR3, taken from reference TRBV29-1 and TRBJ1-2): SAVISQKPSRDICQRGTSLTIQCQVDSQVTMMFWYRQQPGQSLTLIATANQGSEATYESGFVIDKFPISRPNLTFSTLTVSNMSPEDSSIYLCSASPAGVYGYTFGSGTRLTVV.

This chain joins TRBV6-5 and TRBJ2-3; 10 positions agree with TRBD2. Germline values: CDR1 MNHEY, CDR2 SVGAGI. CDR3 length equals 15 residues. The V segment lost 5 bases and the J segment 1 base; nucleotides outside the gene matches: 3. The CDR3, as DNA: TGTGCCAGCAGTCCCGGGACTAGCGGCACAGATACGCAGTATTTT. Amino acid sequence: CASSPGTSGTDTQYF.

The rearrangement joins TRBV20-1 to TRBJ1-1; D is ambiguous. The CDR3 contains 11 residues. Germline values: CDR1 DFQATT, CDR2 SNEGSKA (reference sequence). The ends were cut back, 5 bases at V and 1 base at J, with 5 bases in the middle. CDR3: CSAWENTEAFF. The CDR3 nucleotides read TGCAGTGCTTGGGAGAACACTGAAGCTTTCTTT.

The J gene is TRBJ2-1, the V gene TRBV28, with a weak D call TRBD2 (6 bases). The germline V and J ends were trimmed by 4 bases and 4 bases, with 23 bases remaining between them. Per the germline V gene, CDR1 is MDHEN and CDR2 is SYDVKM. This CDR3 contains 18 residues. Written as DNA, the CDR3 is TGTGCCAGCAGTTCCCGCAGGACCACTGACGGGGGTTACAATGAGCAGTTCTTC. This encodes CASSSRRTTDGGYNEQFF.

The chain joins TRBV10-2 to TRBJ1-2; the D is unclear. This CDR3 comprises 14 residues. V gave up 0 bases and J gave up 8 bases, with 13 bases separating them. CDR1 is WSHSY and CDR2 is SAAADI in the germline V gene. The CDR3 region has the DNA TGCGCCAGCAGTGAGTCCCCAAAAGGAGGAGGCTACACCTTC. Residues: CASSESPKGGGYTF.

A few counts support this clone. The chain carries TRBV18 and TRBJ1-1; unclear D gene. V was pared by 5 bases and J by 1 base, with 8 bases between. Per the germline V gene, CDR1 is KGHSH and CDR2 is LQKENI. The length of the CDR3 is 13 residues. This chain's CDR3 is CASSEGGNTEAFF. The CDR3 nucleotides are TGTGCCAGCTCAGAAGGCGGGAACACTGAAGCTTTCTTT.

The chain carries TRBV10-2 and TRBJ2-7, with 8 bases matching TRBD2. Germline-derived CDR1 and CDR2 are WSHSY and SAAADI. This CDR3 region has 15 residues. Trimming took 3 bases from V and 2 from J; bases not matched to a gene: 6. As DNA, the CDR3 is TGCGCCAGCAGTGACCAGACCGGGGGGGCCTACGAGCAGTACTTC. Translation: CASSDQTGGAYEQYF.

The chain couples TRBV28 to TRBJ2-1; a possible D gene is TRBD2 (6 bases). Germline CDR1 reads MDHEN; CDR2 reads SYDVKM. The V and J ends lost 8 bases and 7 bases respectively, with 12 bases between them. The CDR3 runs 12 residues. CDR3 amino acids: CASGEAPNEQFF. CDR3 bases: TGTGCCAGCGGGGAGGCCCCAAATGAGCAGTTCTTC. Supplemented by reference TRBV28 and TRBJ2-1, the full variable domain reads DVKVTQSSRYLVKRTGEKVFLECVQDMDHENMFWYRQDPGLGLRLIYFSYDVKMKEKGDIPEGYSVSREKKERFSLILESASTNQTSMYLCASGEAPNEQFFGPGTRLTVL.

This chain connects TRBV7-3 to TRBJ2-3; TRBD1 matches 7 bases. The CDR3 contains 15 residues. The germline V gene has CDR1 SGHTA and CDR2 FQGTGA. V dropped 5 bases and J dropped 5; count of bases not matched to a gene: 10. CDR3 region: CASSLRQGGIDTQYF. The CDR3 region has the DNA TGTGCCAGCAGCCTCAGACAGGGTGGGATAGATACGCAGTATTTT.

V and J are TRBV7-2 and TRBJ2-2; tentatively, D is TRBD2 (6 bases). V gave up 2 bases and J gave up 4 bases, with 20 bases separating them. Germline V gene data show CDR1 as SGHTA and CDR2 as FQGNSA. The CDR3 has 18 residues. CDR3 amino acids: CASSLSFVGAEGTGELFF. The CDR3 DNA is TGTGCCAGCAGCTTAAGTTTCGTGGGAGCGGAGGGCACCGGGGAGCTGTTTTTT.

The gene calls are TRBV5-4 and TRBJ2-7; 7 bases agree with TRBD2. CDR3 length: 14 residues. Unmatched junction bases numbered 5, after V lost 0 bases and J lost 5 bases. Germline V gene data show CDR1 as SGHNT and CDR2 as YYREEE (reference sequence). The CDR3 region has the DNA TGTGCCAGCAGCTTGGGACTAGCAGAAAACGAGCAGTACTTC. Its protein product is CASSLGLAENEQYF.

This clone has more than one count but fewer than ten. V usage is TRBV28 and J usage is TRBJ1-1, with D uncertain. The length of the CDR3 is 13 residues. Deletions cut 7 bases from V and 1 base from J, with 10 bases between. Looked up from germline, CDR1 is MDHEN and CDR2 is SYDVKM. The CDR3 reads CASTIYKNTEAFF. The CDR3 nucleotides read TGTGCCAGCACAATATACAAGAACACTGAAGCTTTCTTT.

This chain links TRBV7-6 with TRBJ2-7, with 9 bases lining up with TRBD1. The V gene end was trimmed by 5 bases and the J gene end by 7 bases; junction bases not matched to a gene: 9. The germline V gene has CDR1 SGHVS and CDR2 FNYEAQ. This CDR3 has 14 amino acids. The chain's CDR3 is CASSPGTGTWEQYF. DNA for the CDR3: TGTGCCAGCAGCCCAGGGACAGGGACATGGGAGCAGTACTTC.